This entry lists 13 T cell receptor beta chains sequenced from one sample in a study of shared clonotypes between healthy human individuals. Cells designated naive CD8 were CD45RO-negative and were positively selected for CCR7, with terminally differentiated effector memory CD45RA+ cells excluded. The data were produced by immunoSEQ multiplex PCR, yet TCRdb's version contains in-frame clones alone and is incomplete. This table has about 820,000 clones, nearly 95% appearing once. The sequencing sample was made of naive CD8+ T cells sorted from blood. Receptor source: a man under 40 in good health.

This clone was seen once. The rearrangement joins TRBV7-6 to TRBJ2-1; 8 nucleotides match TRBD2. The CDR3 has 15 residues. Looked up from germline, CDR1 is SGHVS and CDR2 is FNYEAQ. The ends lost 1 base at V and 8 bases at J; junction bases unmatched: 7. The CDR3 loop is CASSLGREGRHEQFF. CDR3 coding DNA: TGTGCCAGCAGCTTAGGTCGGGAGGGGAGGCATGAGCAGTTCTTC.

Here the CDR3 reads CASSSLSGSNNEQFF. The CDR3 DNA reads TGTGCCAGCAGTTCACTCTCCGGGAGTAACAATGAGCAGTTCTTC. This chain uses TRBV27 with TRBJ2-1, with D possibly being TRBD2 (6 bases). CDR1 MNHEY and CDR2 SMNVEV come from the germline V gene (reference sequence). Deletions cut 4 bases from V and 5 bases from J, with 15 bases between. The CDR3 has 15 amino acids.

The chain's CDR3 is CASSIRQVGDTEAFF. The DNA for the CDR3 is TGTGCCAGCAGCATACGACAGGTTGGGGACACTGAAGCTTTCTTT. V and J are TRBV7-9 and TRBJ1-1; possibly TRBD1 for D (6 bases). Germline V gene lookup returns CDR1 SEHNR and CDR2 FQNEAQ (reference sequence). V lost 5 bases and J 3 bases, leaving 16 bases between the germline ends. The CDR3 extends over 15 amino acids. Using reference TRBV7-9 and TRBJ1-1 for the parts outside the CDR3, the full variable domain is DTGVSQNPRHKITKRGQNVTFRCDPISEHNRLYWYRQTLGQGPEFLTYFQNEAQLEKSRLLSDRFSAERPKGSFSTLEIQRTEQGDSAMYLCASSIRQVGDTEAFFGQGTRLTVV.

The chain is built from TRBV27 and TRBJ2-5; tentatively, D is TRBD1 (7 bases). Trimming left V 8 bases short and J 5 bases short, with 18 bases between. The CDR3 has 14 residues. CDR1 and CDR2 from the germline V gene are MNHEY and SMNVEV (reference sequence). The CDR3 loop is CASQRAGQSETQYF. As DNA, the CDR3 is TGTGCCAGCCAGAGGGCGGGACAGTCGGAGACCCAGTACTTC.

This clone showed up just once. This sequence joins TRBV7-9 and TRBJ2-1, with unresolved D. The CDR3 covers 14 residues. V was shortened by 2 bases and J by 1 base, with 6 bases between the two germline ends. Germline V gene sequence: CDR1 SEHNR, CDR2 FQNEAQ (reference sequence). The CDR3 spells CASSLSESYNEQFF. CDR3 in DNA: TGTGCCAGCAGCTTATCCGAGTCCTACAATGAGCAGTTCTTC.

The chain has TRBV7-9 and TRBJ2-4; D is perhaps TRBD1 (6 bases). The CDR3 covers 16 residues. CDR1 and CDR2 (germline): SEHNR, FQNEAQ (reference sequence). The V end lost 3 bases, the J end lost 1 base, and 13 bases lay between the germline ends. The CDR3 sequence: CASSFIGTKAKNIQYF. The CDR3 coding sequence is TGTGCCAGCAGCTTCATCGGGACAAAGGCCAAAAACATTCAGTACTTC.

The V gene is TRBV6-1, the J gene TRBJ2-7; no clear D gene. This CDR3 region has 13 residues. V was cut by 10 bases and J by 0 bases, with 13 bases left in between. Germline CDR1 and CDR2: MNHNS and SASEGT. The CDR3 is CATVDWRSYEQYF. In DNA form, the CDR3 reads TGTGCCACTGTCGACTGGCGCTCCTACGAGCAGTACTTC.

The J gene is TRBJ2-1, the V gene TRBV6-1; TRBD2 aligns across 7 bases. CDR1 MNHNS and CDR2 SASEGT come from the germline V gene. The CDR3 contains 14 residues. The junction had 8 bases not matched to a gene; V was cut back by 4 bases and J by 8 bases. Here the CDR3 reads CASSVGGVLDEQFF. For the CDR3, the DNA is TGTGCCAGCAGTGTGGGGGGGGTTCTCGATGAGCAGTTCTTC.

With respect to this clone: Other DNA sequences in the sample encode the same CDR3. The V and J genes are TRBV27 and TRBJ2-2; D is possibly TRBD1 (6 bases). CDR1 is MNHEY and CDR2 is SMNVEV in the germline V gene (reference sequence). V was cut by 4 bases and J by 0 bases, with 6 bases left in between. The length of the CDR3 is 14 residues. The chain's CDR3 is CASSWTANTGELFF. The CDR3 DNA reads TGTGCCAGCAGTTGGACAGCGAACACCGGGGAGCTGTTTTTT.

This rearrangement joins TRBV11-2 to TRBJ2-1; 9 bases agree with TRBD1. This CDR3 has 15 residues. Germline trimming cut 4 bases from V and 8 bases from J; bases unmatched to any gene: 9. Germline loops: CDR1 SGHAT, CDR2 FQNNGV. The DNA for the CDR3 is TGTGCCAGCAGCTACCCGGGACAGGGACGAGATGAGCAGTTCTTC. Encoded protein: CASSYPGQGRDEQFF.

The chain employs TRBV28 and TRBJ1-2, with TRBD1 identical over 10 bases. The germline CDR1 and CDR2 sequences are MDHEN and SYDVKM. V was clipped by 6 bases and J by 4 bases; unmatched bases: 11. The CDR3 extends over 16 amino acids. The CDR3 loop reads CASSSTPDRGLYGYTF. In DNA form, the CDR3 reads TGTGCCAGCAGCTCCACCCCAGACAGGGGGCTCTATGGCTACACCTTC.

The chain is built from TRBV2 and TRBJ2-1; 8 bases fit TRBD2. The germline V gene has CDR1 SNHLY and CDR2 FYNNEI. The CDR3 runs to 16 residues. V shed 0 bases, J shed 12 bases, and the junction held 13 bases outside the gene matches. Here the CDR3 reads CASSEALPGTSFVQFF. Written as DNA, the CDR3 is TGTGCCAGCAGTGAAGCGCTTCCCGGGACTAGTTTTGTGCAGTTCTTC. Together with reference TRBV2 and TRBJ2-1, the CDR3 gives the full variable domain: EPEVTQTPSHQVTQMGQEVILRCVPISNHLYFYWYRQILGQKVEFLVSFYNNEISEKSEIFDDQFSVERPDGSNFTLKIRSTKLEDSAMYFCASSEALPGTSFVQFFGPGTRLTVL.

This sequence joins TRBV7-8 and TRBJ2-4; the D call may be TRBD1 or TRBD2 (5 bases each). CDR1 is SGHVS, CDR2 FQNEAQ, per germline. This CDR3 is 15 amino acids long. Trimming shortened V by 5 bases and J by 4 bases, and 15 bases separated the two germline ends. The CDR3 is CASSTPRDGKNIQYF. CDR3 in DNA: TGTGCCAGCAGCACACCCCGGGACGGGAAAAACATTCAGTACTTC.